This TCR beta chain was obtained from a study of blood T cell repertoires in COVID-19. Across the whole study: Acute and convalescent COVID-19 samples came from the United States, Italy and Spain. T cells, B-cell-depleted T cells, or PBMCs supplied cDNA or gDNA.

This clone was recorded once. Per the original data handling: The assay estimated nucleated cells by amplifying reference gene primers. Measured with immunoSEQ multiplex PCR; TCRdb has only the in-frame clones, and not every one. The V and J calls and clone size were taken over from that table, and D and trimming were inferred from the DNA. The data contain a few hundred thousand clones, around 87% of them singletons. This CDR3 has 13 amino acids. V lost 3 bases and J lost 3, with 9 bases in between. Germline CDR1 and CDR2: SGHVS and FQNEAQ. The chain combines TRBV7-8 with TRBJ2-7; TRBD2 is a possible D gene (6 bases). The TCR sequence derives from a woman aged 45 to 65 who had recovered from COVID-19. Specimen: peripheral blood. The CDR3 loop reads CASSFTSNYEQYF. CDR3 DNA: TGTGCCAGCAGCTTCACTAGCAACTACGAGCAGTACTTC.